Given below is one T cell receptor beta chain in context. By 5'RACE template switching, TCR cDNA was produced, with a universal primer site and UMIs added in the process. TCRdb re-called the 5' RACE reads with MiXCR, one entry per CDR3 protein. The sample records 500,000 to 650,000 distinct CDR3 sequences, around an eighth being singletons. The sample belongs to a study of T cells after yellow fever vaccination. CDR1 is MNHEY and CDR2 is SVGAGI in the germline V gene. The CDR3 consists of 11 residues. V was trimmed by 10 bases and J by 2 bases, leaving 8 bases between them. The specimen comprised PBMCs, sampled on the day of the yellow fever booster vaccination. This TCR was sampled from a man younger than 45 who received the YFV17D yellow fever vaccine. This chain joins TRBV6-5 and TRBJ2-5; D gene unclear. The CDR3: CATTRQETQYF. DNA for the CDR3: TGTGCCACAACGCGACAAGAGACCCAGTACTTC.